The sequence of this TCR beta chain was determined in a study of CD8+CD57+ T cells in acquired aplastic anemia. Study at large: An average of about 10.8 million reads for CD4+ cells was obtained from healthy donors. Study conclusions and caveats: Between the patient and control groups, CD8+ Simpson's diversity did not differ significantly.

Investigators profiled TCR beta VDJ and CDR3 from genomic DNA template. TCRdb processed the reads anew with MiXCR; each CDR3 protein has one entry. This sample has roughly 420,000 distinct CDR3 sequences; about 70% occur once, and the top ten carry 3.5% to 4.5%. Points on this clonotype: Its antigen is unknown.

The origin of this receptor is a human donor in good health, serving as a control. Sequencing was carried out using sorted CD4+, CD8+, or CD8+CD57+ T cells (not recorded which) from PBMCs.

The CDR3 nucleotides are TGTGCCAGTAGTATCGGGGATCAGCCCCAGCATTTT. Residues: CASSIGDQPQHF. The V gene is TRBV19, the J gene TRBJ1-5; D remains unclear. The CDR3 has 12 amino acids. Germline V gene sequence: CDR1 LNHDA, CDR2 SQIVND (reference sequence). Trimming removed 3 bases at V and 5 bases at J, with 5 bases between.